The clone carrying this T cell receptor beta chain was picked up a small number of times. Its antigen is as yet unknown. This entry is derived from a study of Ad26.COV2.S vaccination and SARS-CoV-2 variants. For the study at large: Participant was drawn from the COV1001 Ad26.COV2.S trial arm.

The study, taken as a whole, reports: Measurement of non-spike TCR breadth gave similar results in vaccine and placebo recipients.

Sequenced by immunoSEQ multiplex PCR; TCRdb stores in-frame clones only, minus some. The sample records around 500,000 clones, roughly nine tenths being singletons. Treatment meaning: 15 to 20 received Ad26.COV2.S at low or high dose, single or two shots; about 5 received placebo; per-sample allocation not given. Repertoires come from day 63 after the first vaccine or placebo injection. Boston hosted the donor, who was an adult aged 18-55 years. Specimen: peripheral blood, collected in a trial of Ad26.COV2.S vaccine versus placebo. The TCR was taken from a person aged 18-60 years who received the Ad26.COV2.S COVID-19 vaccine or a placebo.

CDR3 protein: CASSQSLGGYTF. The CDR3 DNA is TGTGCCAGCAGCCAATCGCTGGGGGGCTACACCTTC. The rearrangement links TRBV3-1 (or the pseudogene TRBV3-2) to TRBJ1-2; D not certain. Trimming pared 2 bases from V and 8 bases from J, leaving 9 bases between. Germline CDR1 LGHDT, CDR2 YNNKEL (reference sequence). The CDR3 has 12 residues.